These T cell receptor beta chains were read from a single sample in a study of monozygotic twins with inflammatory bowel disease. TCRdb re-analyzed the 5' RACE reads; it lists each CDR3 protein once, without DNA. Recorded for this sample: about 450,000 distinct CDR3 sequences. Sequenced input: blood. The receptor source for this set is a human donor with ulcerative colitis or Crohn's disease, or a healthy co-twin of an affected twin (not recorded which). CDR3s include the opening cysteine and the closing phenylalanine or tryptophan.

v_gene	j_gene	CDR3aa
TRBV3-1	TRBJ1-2	CASSQATGNYGYTF
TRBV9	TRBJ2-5	CASSTQPGSPGETQYF
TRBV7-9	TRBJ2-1	CASETLDRGRYNEQFF
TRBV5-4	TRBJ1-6	CASSFGTGGYNSPLHF
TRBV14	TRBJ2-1	CASAPTSGRFSYNEQFF
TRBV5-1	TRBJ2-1	CASSTDGDSSYNEQFF
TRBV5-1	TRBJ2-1	CASNLDRASNEQFF
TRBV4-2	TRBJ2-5	CASSQEGTGPVGETQYF
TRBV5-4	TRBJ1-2	CASSSHDPGGYGYTF
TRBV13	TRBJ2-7	CASSSTSGEGYEQYF
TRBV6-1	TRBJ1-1	CASRDPRGEEPEAFF
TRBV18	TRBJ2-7	CASSPRGTASYEQYF
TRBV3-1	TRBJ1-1	CASSQSGQLNTEAFF
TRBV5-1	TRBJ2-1	CASSLRTSGSWNEQFF
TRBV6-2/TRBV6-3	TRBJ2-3	CASIGERGGGSLADTQYF
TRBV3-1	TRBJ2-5	CASSQDEETQYF
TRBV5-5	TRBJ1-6	CASSFVRGDNSPLHF
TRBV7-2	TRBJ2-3	CASKLLLSTDTQYF
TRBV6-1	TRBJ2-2	CASKAGARTGELFF
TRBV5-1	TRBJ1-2	CASSSTAGTGGYGYTF
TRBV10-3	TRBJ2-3	CAISELGQGNLYF
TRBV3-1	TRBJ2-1	CASSQVEGNEQFF
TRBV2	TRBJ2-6	CASSDRANVLTF
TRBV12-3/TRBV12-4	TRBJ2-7	CASSFRPSRGNLAYEQYF
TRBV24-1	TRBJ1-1	CATSDLRSDEAFF
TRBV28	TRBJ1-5	CASRTVNQPQHF
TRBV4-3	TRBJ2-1	CASSHGTSGYYNEQFF
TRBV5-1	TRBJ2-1	CASSREAREYNEQFF
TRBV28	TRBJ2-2	CASSFTIGELFF
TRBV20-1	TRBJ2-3	CSASGTGFTDTQYF
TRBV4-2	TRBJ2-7	CASSQAVADYEQYF
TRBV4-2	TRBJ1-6	CASSQASSGMGALHF
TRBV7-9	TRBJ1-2	CASSLGTGEANYGYTF
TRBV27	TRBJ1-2	CASKGAGGYTF
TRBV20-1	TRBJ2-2	CSARKLAKNTGELFF
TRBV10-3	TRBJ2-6	CAIREGLGANVLTF
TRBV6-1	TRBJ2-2	CASSTRDRANTGELFF
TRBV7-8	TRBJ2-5	CASSLYISEQETQYF
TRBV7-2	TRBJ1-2	CASYNPAGGGYTF
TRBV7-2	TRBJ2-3	CASSSDRPGRNTQYF
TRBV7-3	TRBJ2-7	CASSLGLVLPDEQYF
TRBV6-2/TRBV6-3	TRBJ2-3	CASTKVGDTQYF
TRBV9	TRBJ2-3	CASSGPLAGNTDTQYF
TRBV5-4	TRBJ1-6	CASRFTGEGSPLHF
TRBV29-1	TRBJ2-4	CSVWGGQGVGDIQYF
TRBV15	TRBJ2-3	CATSRPDADTQYF
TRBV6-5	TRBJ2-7	CASSYSRGYYEQYF
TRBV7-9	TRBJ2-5	CASSSTPGPGGTQYF
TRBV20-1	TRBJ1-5	CSAKARTAPSANQPQHF
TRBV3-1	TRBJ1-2	CASSKGGGVYGYTF
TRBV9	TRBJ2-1	CASSPRDRQFNEQFF
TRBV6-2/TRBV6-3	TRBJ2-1	CASSYWDRQFF
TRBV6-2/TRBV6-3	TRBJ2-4	CASSTKNIQYF
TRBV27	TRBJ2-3	CASSFLVTDTQYF
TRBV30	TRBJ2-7	CAWSELGSSYEQYF